The 25 T cell receptor beta chains reported below all come from one sample, sequenced in a study of beta chain features in type 1 diabetes. Findings and limits, study-wide: For Type 1 diabetes patients, all four CD4+ subsets carried TCRB CDR3s that were moderately but significantly shorter.

Every bit of the isolated RNA underwent reverse transcription, so sequencing read expressed TCRB transcripts. Assay: immunoSEQ multiplex PCR; the TCRdb copy retains only in-frame clones and omits some. The sample consists of about 260,000 clones, roughly 24% of them appearing once. Their cognate antigens are unknown. What was sequenced was naive CD4+ T cells from blood. These receptors were obtained from a woman in her twenties or thirties with type 1 diabetes.

Of note for this clone: The same CDR3 can be traced to other DNA sequences in this sample. The chain links TRBV28 to TRBJ2-7, with D hard to call. CDR1 MDHEN and CDR2 SYDVKM come from the germline V gene. V was cut by 1 base and J by 4 bases, with 5 bases left in between. The CDR3 runs 12 residues. The CDR3 DNA follows: TGTGCCAGCAGTTTATCCACTTACGAGCAGTACTTC. Encoded protein: CASSLSTYEQYF.

The gene calls are TRBV18 and TRBJ2-1; D is unclear. Trimming removed 1 base at V and 6 bases at J, with 10 bases between. The CDR3 covers 14 residues. Germline CDR1 and CDR2: KGHSH and LQKENI. The CDR3 region is CASSPRTEVNEQFF. The DNA of the CDR3 is TGTGCCAGCTCACCACGTACTGAAGTCAATGAGCAGTTCTTC.

This rearrangement joins TRBV9 to TRBJ2-3; 8 bases align to TRBD2. The germline V gene has CDR1 SGDLS and CDR2 YYNGEE. V lost 0 bases and J lost 4; bases outside the gene matches: 7. The CDR3 length is 16 residues. CDR3: CASSVEGSGVADTQYF. CDR3 nucleotide sequence: TGTGCCAGCAGCGTAGAAGGTAGCGGGGTTGCAGATACGCAGTATTTT.

The chain has TRBV18 and TRBJ1-2; a weak D match, TRBD1 (6 bases). This CDR3 contains 15 residues. The V gene's germline CDR1 is KGHSH and CDR2 LQKENI. Deletions cut 0 bases from V and 6 bases from J, with 14 bases between. CDR3 nucleotide sequence: TGTGCCAGCTCACCACCGGTCGACAGGATAAATGGCTACACCTTC. Translating it yields CASSPPVDRINGYTF.

This chain joins TRBV4-1 and TRBJ1-3; no definite D call. Germline V gene sequence: CDR1 MGHRA, CDR2 YSYEKL. This CDR3 comprises 14 residues. The ends were cut back, 2 bases at V and 0 bases at J, with 5 bases in the middle. The CDR3 sequence is CASSQRPSGNTIYF. In DNA, the CDR3 is TGCGCCAGCAGCCAACGTCCCTCTGGAAACACCATATATTTT.

The V and J genes are TRBV9 and TRBJ2-3, with a tentative D call TRBD2 (6 bases). With 4 bases removed from V and 6 bases from J, the gap between germline ends came to 15 bases. The CDR3 covers 14 residues. Germline CDR1 is SGDLS and CDR2 is YYNGEE. The CDR3 sequence is CASSFQGGGDTQYF. In nucleotides, the CDR3 is TGTGCCAGCAGCTTCCAGGGAGGAGGGGATACGCAGTATTTT.

This chain joins TRBV29-1 and TRBJ1-2; 7 bases map to TRBD1. Per the germline V gene, CDR1 is SQVTM and CDR2 is ANQGSEA. The CDR3 runs to 13 residues. With 3 bases clipped from V and 4 bases from J, the junction kept 5 bases outside the gene matches. CDR3 coding DNA: TGCAGCGTTGAGGGGGGACAGATCTATGGCTACACCTTC. Amino acids: CSVEGGQIYGYTF.

This clone was counted between two and nine times. The genes are TRBV5-1 and TRBJ2-3, with TRBD2 identical over 7 bases. Germline-derived CDR1 and CDR2 are SGHRS and YFSETQ. V lost 0 bases to trimming and J lost 3 bases; unmatched junction nucleotides: 7. There are 16 residues in the CDR3. CDR3 in DNA: TGCGCCAGCAGCTTGGCCATAGCGGGCCAGACAGATACGCAGTATTTT. This encodes CASSLAIAGQTDTQYF. The whole variable domain, remainder taken from reference TRBV5-1 and TRBJ2-3, is KAGVTQTPRYLIKTRGQQVTLSCSPISGHRSVSWYQQTPGQGLQFLFEYFSETQRNKGNFPGRFSGRQFSNSRSEMNVSTLELGDSALYLCASSLAIAGQTDTQYFGPGTRLTVL.

This chain's CDR3 is CASGPEMNTEAFF. The CDR3 coding sequence is TGCGCCAGCGGGCCAGAGATGAACACTGAAGCTTTCTTT. The V gene is TRBV5-1, the J gene TRBJ1-1; D unresolved. Germline-derived CDR1 and CDR2 are SGHRS and YFSETQ. Between the trimmed V and J ends, which lost 7 bases and 0 bases, there was a span of 10 bases. The CDR3 has 13 amino acids.

Only a few counts were recorded for this clone. The J gene is TRBJ2-1, the V gene TRBV19, with 7 bases matching TRBD1. Trimming at V came to 9 bases and at J to 6 bases, leaving 14 bases not matched to a gene. This CDR3 is built from 15 residues. In germline, CDR1 is LNHDA, CDR2 SQIVND (reference sequence). The CDR3 region has the DNA TGTGCCAGCTCGCAGTCCACAGGGGTGCTCAATGAGCAGTTCTTC. This gives the protein CASSQSTGVLNEQFF.

This chain links TRBV25-1 with TRBJ1-4; a weak D match, TRBD1 (6 bases). Trimming left V 6 bases short and J 4 bases short, with 15 bases between. The CDR3 is made up of 15 amino acids. Looked up from germline, CDR1 is MGHDK and CDR2 is SYGVNS. CDR3 coding DNA: TGTGCCAGCAGGTTCGACAGGCTCATTAATGAAAAACTGTTTTTT. It yields the protein CASRFDRLINEKLFF.

A few counts support this clone. The chain employs TRBV28 and TRBJ2-7; 12 bases are a match to TRBD2. In germline, CDR1 is MDHEN, CDR2 SYDVKM. The CDR3 has 16 amino acids. The trim removed 5 bases at V and 4 bases at J, leaving 9 bases unmatched. CDR3 residues: CASSLLTSGSSYEQYF. CDR3 sequence (DNA): TGTGCCAGCAGTCTGCTGACTAGCGGGAGCTCATACGAGCAGTACTTC.

V gene TRBV9 combines with J gene TRBJ2-3; D is perhaps TRBD1 (5 bases). Germline CDR1 SGDLS, CDR2 YYNGEE. Trimming left V 4 bases short and J 4 bases short, with 10 bases between. The CDR3 runs to 13 residues. CDR3: CASSLRVADTQYF. In DNA form, the CDR3 reads TGTGCCAGCAGCCTCAGGGTAGCAGATACGCAGTATTTT.

The genes are TRBV9 and TRBJ2-6, with a possible D match to TRBD1 (5 bases). Trimming cost V 3 bases and J 0 bases, with 13 bases left between them. The CDR3 consists of 17 residues. Germline V gene sequence: CDR1 SGDLS, CDR2 YYNGEE. CDR3 nucleotide sequence: TGTGCCAGCAGCGAAGGTTTGGACACCTCTGGGGCCAACGTCCTGACTTTC. Translated, it gives CASSEGLDTSGANVLTF. The whole variable domain, filled in from reference TRBV9 and TRBJ2-6, reads DSGVTQTPKHLITATGQRVTLRCSPRSGDLSVYWYQQSLDQGLQFLIQYYNGEERAKGNILERFSAQQFPDLHSELNLSSLELGDSALYFCASSEGLDTSGANVLTFGAGSRLTVL.

The chain uses TRBV10-3 and TRBJ2-1; 9 bases are shared with TRBD2. The CDR3 has 14 residues. The trim removed 3 bases at V and 6 bases at J, leaving 3 bases unmatched. Germline-derived CDR1 and CDR2 are ENHRY and SYGVKD. The CDR3 sequence: CAISDIAGVNEQFF. The CDR3 region has the DNA TGTGCCATCAGTGATATAGCGGGAGTCAATGAGCAGTTCTTC.

This clone has only a few counts. The chain links TRBV6-5 to TRBJ2-5, with 8 positions matching TRBD1. The trim removed 5 bases at V and 7 bases at J, leaving 9 bases unmatched. Germline CDR1 MNHEY, CDR2 SVGAGI. CDR3 length equals 14 residues. The CDR3 DNA sequence: TGTGCCAGCAGTGAGGGGACAGGATTAGCGACCCAGTACTTC. Translating it yields CASSEGTGLATQYF.

The chain joins TRBV30 to TRBJ2-1, with D unresolved. The CDR3 consists of 13 residues. V gave up 5 bases and J gave up 0 bases, with 8 bases separating them. Per the germline V gene, CDR1 is GTSNPN and CDR2 is SVGIG (reference sequence). The CDR3 reads CAWQKSSYNEQFF. CDR3 bases: TGTGCCTGGCAAAAGAGCTCCTACAATGAGCAGTTCTTC. Filled out from reference TRBV30 and TRBJ2-1, the complete variable domain reads SQTIHQWPATLVQPVGSPLSLECTVEGTSNPNLYWYRQAAGRGLQLLFYSVGIGQISSEVPQNLSASRPQDRQFILSSKKLLLSDSGFYLCAWQKSSYNEQFFGPGTRLTVL.

This clone showed up just a few times. This chain links TRBV4-1 with TRBJ2-3; no definite D call. V gave up 4 bases and J gave up 8 bases, with 10 bases separating them. Germline V gene sequence: CDR1 MGHRA, CDR2 YSYEKL. This CDR3 has 12 amino acids. The CDR3 bases are TGCGCCAGCAGCCCGGCACAGACTACGCAGTATTTT. Translating it yields CASSPAQTTQYF.

This chain links TRBV6-4 with TRBJ1-2; 10 positions agree with TRBD1. The length of the CDR3 is 13 residues. V shed 4 bases and J 6 bases; nucleotides not matched to a gene: 2. Looked up from germline, CDR1 is MRHNA and CDR2 is SNTAGT. In nucleotides, the CDR3 is TGTGCCAGCAGTGGTGGACAGGGGGATGGCTACACCTTC. Translated: CASSGGQGDGYTF.

The chain joins TRBV7-3 to TRBJ2-3, with 10 bases lining up with TRBD2. Per the germline V gene, CDR1 is SGHTA and CDR2 is FQGTGA. The CDR3 extends over 16 amino acids. The ends lost 5 bases at V and 3 bases at J; junction bases unmatched: 8. The CDR3 DNA sequence: TGTGCCAGCAGCATGGGGACTAGCGTAAGAACAGATACGCAGTATTTT. Translated, it gives CASSMGTSVRTDTQYF.

Points on this clone: At the DNA level, this CDR3 is encoded by other sequences in the same sample as well. CDR3 in DNA: TGTGCCAGCTCACCACGGGGGACTAGTCAAGAGACCCAGTACTTC. Translation gives CASSPRGTSQETQYF. The rearrangement links TRBV18 to TRBJ2-5; 8 bases are shared with TRBD2. After removal of 1 base from V and 2 bases from J, the junction contained 3 bases not matched to a gene. This CDR3 region has 15 residues. Germline V gives CDR1 KGHSH, CDR2 LQKENI.

The chain carries TRBV7-9 and TRBJ1-2; 8 positions match TRBD1. Germline V gene sequence: CDR1 SEHNR, CDR2 FQNEAQ (reference sequence). The CDR3 spans 15 residues. V was clipped by 5 bases and J by 2 bases; unmatched bases: 7. The chain's CDR3 is CASSTEDRENYGYTF. The CDR3 nucleotides read TGTGCCAGCAGCACCGAGGACAGGGAAAACTATGGCTACACCTTC.

The rearrangement uses TRBV4-1 and TRBJ1-1; tentatively, D is TRBD1 (6 bases). In germline, CDR1 is MGHRA, CDR2 YSYEKL. The CDR3 covers 15 residues. V lost 3 bases and J 7 bases, leaving 18 bases between the germline ends. DNA for the CDR3: TGCGCCAGCAGCCATAAAGCAGGGGAGACTGGTGAAGCTTTCTTT. Translated, it gives CASSHKAGETGEAFF.

The sample holds a few counts of this clone. The rearrangement joins TRBV11-2 to TRBJ1-2; possibly TRBD1 for D (5 bases). V dropped 5 bases and J dropped 4 bases, with 11 bases sitting between them. This CDR3 region has 13 residues. Germline loops: CDR1 SGHAT, CDR2 FQNNGV. The CDR3 bases are TGTGCCAGCAGCGAACAGGAGAGCTATGGCTACACCTTC. This translates into CASSEQESYGYTF. Filled out from reference TRBV11-2 and TRBJ1-2, the complete variable domain reads EAGVAQSPRYKIIEKRQSVAFWCNPISGHATLYWYQQILGQGPKLLIQFQNNGVVDDSQLPKDRFSAERLKGVDSTLKIQPAKLEDSAVYLCASSEQESYGYTFGSGTRLTVV.

The rearrangement uses TRBV7-3 and TRBJ2-7; 7 bases agree with TRBD2. Germline values: CDR1 SGHTA, CDR2 FQGTGA. Germline trimming cut 0 bases from V and 4 bases from J; bases unmatched to any gene: 6. The length of the CDR3 is 15 residues. As DNA, the CDR3 is TGTGCCAGCAGCTTAACGGGAGGGCCTCGATACGAGCAGTACTTC. Amino acids: CASSLTGGPRYEQYF. The full variable domain, rest sourced from reference TRBV7-3 and TRBJ2-7, is GAGVSQTPSNKVTEKGKYVELRCDPISGHTALYWYRQSLGQGPEFLIYFQGTGAADDSGLPNDRFFAVRPEGSVSTLKIQRTERGDSAVYLCASSLTGGPRYEQYFGPGTRLTVT.